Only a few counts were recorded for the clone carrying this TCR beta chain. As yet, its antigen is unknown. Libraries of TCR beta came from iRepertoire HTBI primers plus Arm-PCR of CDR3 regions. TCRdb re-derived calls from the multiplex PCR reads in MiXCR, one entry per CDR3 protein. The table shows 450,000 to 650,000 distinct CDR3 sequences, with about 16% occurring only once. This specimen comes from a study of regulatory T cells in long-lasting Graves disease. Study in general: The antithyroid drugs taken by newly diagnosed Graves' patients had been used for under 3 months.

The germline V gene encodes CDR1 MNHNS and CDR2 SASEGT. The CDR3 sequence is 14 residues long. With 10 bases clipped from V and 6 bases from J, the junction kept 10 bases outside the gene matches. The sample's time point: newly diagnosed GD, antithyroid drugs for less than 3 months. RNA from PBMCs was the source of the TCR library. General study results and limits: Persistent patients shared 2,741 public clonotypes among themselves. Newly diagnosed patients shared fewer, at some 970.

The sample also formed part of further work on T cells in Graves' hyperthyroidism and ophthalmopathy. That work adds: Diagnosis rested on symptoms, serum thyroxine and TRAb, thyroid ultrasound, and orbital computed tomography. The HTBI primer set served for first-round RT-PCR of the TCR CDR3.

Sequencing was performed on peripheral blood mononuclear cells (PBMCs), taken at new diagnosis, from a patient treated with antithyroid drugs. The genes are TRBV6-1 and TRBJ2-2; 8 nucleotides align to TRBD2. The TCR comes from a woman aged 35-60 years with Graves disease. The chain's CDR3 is CATCGGLVAGELFF. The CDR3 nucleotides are TGTGCCACCTGCGGGGGGCTAGTCGCCGGGGAGCTGTTTTTT.